The T cell receptor beta chain described here comes from a study of beta chain features in type 1 diabetes. Regarding the study as a whole: Shorter templates might be favored by PCR, and equally so in patients and in controls.

By way of CD45RO/CCR7/CD25/CD127/CD95/CD27, the CD4+ regulatory, stem cell-like memory, central memory and naive cells were sorted. CDR3 length: 18 residues. The ends lost 5 bases at V and 3 bases at J; junction bases unmatched: 15. The entirety of the isolated RNA underwent reverse transcription, so expressed TCRB transcripts were sequenced. Here immunoSEQ multiplex PCR was the method, and the copy in TCRdb shows in-frame clones only, minus some. The table has roughly 380,000 clones, less than 20% seen once; the top ten hold about 0.044%. Only a few counts were recorded for this clone. Antigen specificity is unknown.

Sequencing was carried out using naive CD4+ T cells from blood. The chain has TRBV23-1 and TRBJ2-1; 8 nucleotides align to TRBD2. TRBV23-1 has ORF status, its function being uncertain. The receptor's source is a woman between 18 and 29 years old in good health. This chain's CDR3 is CASSGFKVGGRCYNEQFF. CDR3 nucleotides: TGCGCCAGCAGTGGCTTCAAGGTAGGCGGGAGGTGCTACAATGAGCAGTTCTTC.